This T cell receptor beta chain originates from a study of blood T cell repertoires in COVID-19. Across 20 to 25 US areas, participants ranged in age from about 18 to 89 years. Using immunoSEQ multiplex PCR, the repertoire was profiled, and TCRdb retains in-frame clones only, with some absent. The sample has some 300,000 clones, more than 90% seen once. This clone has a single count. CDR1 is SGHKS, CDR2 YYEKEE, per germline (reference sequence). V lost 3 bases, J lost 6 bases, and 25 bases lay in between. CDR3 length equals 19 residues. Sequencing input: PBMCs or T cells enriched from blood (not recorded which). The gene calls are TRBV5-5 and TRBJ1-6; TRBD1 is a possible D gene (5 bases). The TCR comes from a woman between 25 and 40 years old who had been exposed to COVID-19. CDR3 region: CASSSISGRAKRGNSPLHF. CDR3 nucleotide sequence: TGTGCCAGCAGCTCGATCTCGGGCAGGGCGAAGCGGGGTAATTCACCCCTCCACTTT.